These T cell receptor beta chains were read from a single sample in a study of blood T cell repertoires in COVID-19. This table comes from immunoSEQ multiplex PCR, and its TCRdb copy is limited to in-frame clones, with some not included. The profile shows about 68,000 clones, around 82% of them singletons. The source material was peripheral blood. All receptors come from a man aged 45-60 years with active COVID-19. The conserved cysteine and the conserved F or W are not part of the CDR3 here. Each record gives: clone size, V gene, CDR3 protein. Part of the rows lack a size; the others show once, few, many or a class for expanded clones.

>-|TRBV10-3
AIGGGGLTDTQY
>-|TRBV18
ASSPTSREDTQY
>-|TRBV19
ASRESVRITEAF
>-|TRBV19
ASSLGTDNSPLH
>-|TRBV18
ASSPQMDRNTEAF
>-|TRBV5-1
ASSLLGNEQF
>-|TRBV19
ASSPGYGYT
>-|TRBV2
ASRDSSYEQY
>-|TRBV14
ASRAGTSVLNWQF
>-|TRBV2
ASSESGRYNEQF
>-|TRBV5-1
ASTLDRAGINSPLH
>-|TRBV7-2
ASSLAVTSTDTQY
>-|TRBV4-2
ASSHAGGAKETQY
>once|TRBV4-2
ASTWWGRDSFPHIYNSPLH
>-|TRBV3-1/TRBV3-2
ASSQVRGNSPLH
>-|TRBV21-1
ASSKRGGRGLRNTIY
>-|TRBV23-1
ASKTGFETQY
>-|TRBV4-2
ASSPDDRLDNSPLH
>-|TRBV6-5
ASGRDISNQPQH
>-|TRBV7-6
ASSLVGAGQPQH
>-|TRBV7-6
ASSLLVDSPGETQY
>-|TRBV3-1/TRBV3-2
ASSLTSGGALQRDTQY
>-|TRBV29-1
SVEDVDRGMDIQY
>-|TRBV2
ATIDRDSYNEQF